The 3 T cell receptor beta chains given below trace back to one sample, sequenced in a study of T cells in localized non-small cell lung cancer. Only in-frame clones appear in the TCRdb table, and some are missing; sequencing was by immunoSEQ multiplex PCR. Counted here are 40,000 to 50,000 clones, 85% to 90% occurring once; the ten biggest clones make up more than 2%. The sample in question was peripheral blood, obtained before any cancer treatment. All receptors derive from a female donor of 60 years or more with stage I squamous cell lung carcinoma.

The V gene is TRBV7-6, the J gene TRBJ1-5; no reliable D call. This CDR3 has 15 amino acids. V was trimmed by 5 bases and J by 4 bases, leaving 15 bases between them. Germline V gene sequence: CDR1 SGHVS, CDR2 FNYEAQ. CDR3 sequence (DNA): TGTGCCAGCAGCCCCCTATCGGGGTTTAATCAGCCCCAGCATTTT. Protein product: CASSPLSGFNQPQHF.

The chain carries TRBV5-1 and TRBJ2-1; no reliable D call. V was cut by 4 bases and J by 6 bases, with 14 bases left in between. The germline V gene encodes CDR1 SGHRS and CDR2 YFSETQ. The CDR3 sequence is 14 residues long. The CDR3 sequence: CASSPRVQVNEQFF. CDR3 nucleotides: TGCGCCAGCAGCCCCCGCGTTCAGGTCAATGAGCAGTTCTTC.

The rearrangement joins TRBV4-2 to TRBJ1-5; TRBD1 matches 11 bases. Germline CDR1 reads LGHNA; CDR2 reads YNFKEQ. This CDR3 is 22 amino acids long. V gave up 4 bases and J gave up 2 bases; unmatched junction bases: 22. Here the CDR3 reads CASSPAGRAGTGGTWGNQPQHF. Written as DNA, the CDR3 is TGTGCCAGCAGCCCGGCGGGGAGAGCCGGGACAGGGGGGACCTGGGGCAATCAGCCCCAGCATTTT.